A single sample is the source of the 32 T cell receptor beta chains below, sequenced in a study of beta chain features in type 1 diabetes. Which antigens these TCRs recognize remains unknown. Reverse transcribing all isolated RNA meant expressed TCRB transcripts were sequenced. Profiling relied on immunoSEQ multiplex PCR, and the TCRdb table lists in-frame clones only, not all of them. Of about 650,000 clones listed, under 15% are singletons. Regarding the study as a whole: The study found moderately but significantly shorter TCRB CDR3s in all four CD4+ subsets of Type 1 diabetes patients.

Sequencing was carried out using naive CD4+ T cells from blood. The receptors stem from a man aged 25 to 40 with type 1 diabetes.

The rearrangement uses TRBV19 and TRBJ1-2, with 9 bases identical to TRBD1. The junction had 7 bases not matched to a gene; V was cut back by 6 bases and J by 2 bases. CDR1 LNHDA and CDR2 SQIVND come from the germline V gene (reference sequence). This CDR3 comprises 15 residues. CDR3 sequence: CASRPQGAENYGYTF. The CDR3 DNA reads as TGTGCCAGTAGGCCACAGGGGGCGGAGAACTATGGCTACACCTTC.

The V call is TRBV2, the J call TRBJ1-1; D is ambiguous. The CDR3 runs to 13 residues. CDR1 and CDR2 (germline): SNHLY, FYNNEI. The V end lost 10 bases, the J end lost 0 bases, and 12 bases lay between the germline ends. The CDR3: CATSVAMNTEAFF. In DNA, the CDR3 is TGTGCCACCTCGGTCGCGATGAACACTGAAGCTTTCTTT.

This clone was counted a few times. CDR3 sequence (DNA): TGTGCCAGCTGTAGCGGGGAGTACTCTGGGGCCAACGTCCTGACTTTC. It yields the protein CASCSGEYSGANVLTF. V usage is TRBV2 and J usage is TRBJ2-6, with 8 nucleotides matching TRBD2. The J segment lost 0 bases and the V segment lost 8 bases, leaving 6 bases of the junction unmatched. This CDR3 has 16 residues. Germline lookup yields CDR1 SNHLY and CDR2 FYNNEI.

The gene calls are TRBV5-1 and TRBJ2-5, with D tentatively TRBD1 (6 bases). V lost 6 bases to trimming and J lost 1 base, with 16 bases between them. The germline V gene has CDR1 SGHRS and CDR2 YFSETQ. The CDR3 has 15 amino acids. In DNA form, the CDR3 reads TGCGCCAGCACCCTACAGGACAGACCCCAAGAGACCCAGTACTTC. Translated, it gives CASTLQDRPQETQYF.

There are a few counts of this clone. The J gene is TRBJ2-3, the V gene TRBV5-5; 8 bases map to TRBD1. The trim removed 0 bases at V and 5 bases at J, leaving 8 bases unmatched. This CDR3 has 16 amino acids. Germline CDR1 is SGHKS and CDR2 is YYEKEE (reference sequence). CDR3 in DNA: TGTGCCAGCAGCTTGGGAGCAGGGGGCTGGCGAGATACGCAGTATTTT. This codes for CASSLGAGGWRDTQYF.

The J gene is TRBJ1-4, the V gene TRBV28, with 7 bases that match TRBD1. Germline CDR1 is MDHEN and CDR2 is SYDVKM. This CDR3 has 14 residues. The V gene end was trimmed by 5 bases and the J gene end by 8 bases; junction bases not matched to a gene: 8. CDR3 region: CASSHRDSEEKLFF. The CDR3 DNA follows: TGTGCCAGCAGTCACCGGGACAGTGAAGAAAAACTGTTTTTT.

The V gene is TRBV11-2, the J gene TRBJ2-2; TRBD1 aligns across 9 bases. There are 15 residues in the CDR3. The germline V gene encodes CDR1 SGHAT and CDR2 FQNNGV. V was pared by 3 bases and J by 2 bases, with 1 base of the junction left unmatched. CDR3 sequence: CASSLGQGNTGELFF. As DNA, the CDR3 is TGTGCCAGCAGCTTGGGACAGGGTAACACCGGGGAGCTGTTTTTT.

This clone was observed a few times. The same CDR3 can be traced to other DNA sequences in this sample. The chain has TRBV7-2 and TRBJ2-5, with 12 bases identical to TRBD2. After removal of 4 bases from V and 5 bases from J, the junction contained 5 bases not matched to a gene. Germline CDR1 reads SGHTA; CDR2 reads FQGNSA. There are 15 residues in the CDR3. The CDR3 DNA is TGTGCCAGCAGCTCGCTAGCGGGGGGGCCGGAGACCCAGTACTTC. This gives the protein CASSSLAGGPETQYF.

The V and J genes are TRBV7-8 and TRBJ1-5; D might be TRBD1 (5 bases). Between the trimmed V and J ends, which lost 4 bases and 5 bases, there was a span of 9 bases. The CDR3 contains 13 residues. The germline V gene has CDR1 SGHVS and CDR2 FQNEAQ. CDR3 bases: TGTGCCAGCAGCTCGCAGGGAGATCAGCCCCAGCATTTT. Amino acids: CASSSQGDQPQHF.

This clone appeared a few times. The chain has TRBV9 and TRBJ1-2; D ambiguous. This CDR3 contains 11 residues. From germline, CDR1 is SGDLS and CDR2 YYNGEE. Trimming left V 0 bases short and J 8 bases short, with 5 bases between. For the CDR3, the DNA is TGTGCCAGCAGCGTAGGACGCGGCTACACCTTC. Protein sequence: CASSVGRGYTF.

This clone has a handful of counts. The chain employs TRBV19 and TRBJ1-2; weak D call: TRBD1 (5 bases). Germline lookup yields CDR1 LNHDA and CDR2 SQIVND (reference sequence). Between the trimmed V and J ends, which lost 5 bases and 4 bases, there was a span of 11 bases. The CDR3 has 13 amino acids. The CDR3 coding sequence is TGTGCCAGTAGTCAACAGGAATCCTATGGCTACACCTTC. Protein: CASSQQESYGYTF.

This clone was seen more than once but under ten times. This chain uses TRBV25-1 with TRBJ2-1; the match to TRBD1 covers 8 bases. Germline V lookup: CDR1 MGHDK, CDR2 SYGVNS. The J segment lost 4 bases and the V segment lost 6 bases, leaving 5 bases of the junction unmatched. CDR3 size: 14 residues. The CDR3 here is CASSWTGTYNEQFF. The DNA of the CDR3 is TGTGCCAGCAGCTGGACAGGGACATACAATGAGCAGTTCTTC.

This clone was counted between two and nine times. The V call is TRBV4-3, the J call TRBJ2-5; D is possibly TRBD2 (6 bases). The V end was cut by 0 bases, the J end by 5 bases, with 16 bases between. The CDR3 has 16 residues. The germline CDR1 and CDR2 sequences are LGHNA and YSLEER. The CDR3 loop is CASSQEGRPGEETQYF. CDR3 nucleotides: TGCGCCAGCAGCCAAGAAGGGAGACCGGGGGAGGAGACCCAGTACTTC.

V gene TRBV11-2 combines with J gene TRBJ1-2; D is ambiguous. Trimming removed 10 bases at V and 4 bases at J, with 13 bases between. The CDR3 runs 12 residues. CDR1 and CDR2 (germline): SGHAT, FQNNGV. The CDR3, as DNA: TGTGCCACTTCTCGGGTCTTCTATGGCTACACCTTC. Protein: CATSRVFYGYTF.

This rearrangement joins TRBV5-1 to TRBJ1-4; 7 bases align to TRBD1. CDR1 is SGHRS, CDR2 YFSETQ, per germline. The CDR3 is 15 residues long. The ends lost 4 bases at V and 7 bases at J; junction bases unmatched: 10. DNA of the CDR3: TGCGCCAGCAGCGTGGGACAGCCCGTGGTTGAAAAACTGTTTTTT. Its protein is CASSVGQPVVEKLFF.

This clone was seen a few times. The V and J genes are TRBV7-9 and TRBJ2-1; TRBD1 agrees at 7 bases. This CDR3 comprises 14 residues. CDR1 and CDR2 from the germline V gene are SEHNR and FQNEAQ (reference sequence). V trimming: 5 bases; J trimming: 5 bases; junction bases outside the gene matches: 6. CDR3 sequence: CASSGDRLDNEQFF. The CDR3 DNA sequence: TGTGCCAGCAGCGGGGACAGATTAGACAATGAGCAGTTCTTC.

The V and J genes are TRBV11-2 and TRBJ1-1; TRBD1 might be the D (5 bases). This CDR3 contains 13 residues. CDR1 is SGHAT and CDR2 is FQNNGV in the germline V gene. The germline V and J ends were trimmed by 6 bases and 1 base, with 9 bases remaining between them. This CDR3 is CASSSTGNTEAFF. The CDR3 region has the DNA TGTGCCAGCAGTTCAACAGGGAACACTGAAGCTTTCTTT.

V usage is TRBV9 and J usage is TRBJ1-3; D is undetermined. The CDR3 consists of 15 residues. Trimming left V 4 bases short and J 0 bases short, with 11 bases between. Germline CDR1 and CDR2: SGDLS and YYNGEE. The CDR3 here is CASSSFFGSGNTIYF. The CDR3 DNA sequence: TGTGCCAGCAGCTCCTTTTTTGGCTCTGGAAACACCATATATTTT.

This clone was seen a few times. The chain couples TRBV18 to TRBJ1-1, with 9 bases fitting TRBD1. The junction had 7 bases not matched to a gene; V was cut back by 3 bases and J by 2 bases. The CDR3 consists of 16 residues. Germline CDR1 KGHSH, CDR2 LQKENI. The CDR3 sequence is CASSPVPGQGNTEAFF. CDR3 in DNA: TGTGCCAGCTCACCTGTACCGGGACAGGGAAACACTGAAGCTTTCTTT.

V and J are TRBV28 and TRBJ2-1; 9 nucleotides agree with TRBD1. The CDR3 runs to 14 residues. Germline CDR1 and CDR2: MDHEN and SYDVKM. V lost 5 bases and J lost 8; bases outside the gene matches: 7. CDR3 nucleotide sequence: TGTGCCAGCAGTCAAGGGACAGGGTTGGATGAGCAGTTCTTC. It yields the protein CASSQGTGLDEQFF.

This clone was picked up a small number of times. The chain combines TRBV29-1 with TRBJ2-7, with 7 bases aligning to TRBD2. Germline V gene sequence: CDR1 SQVTM, CDR2 ANQGSEA. This CDR3 has 13 residues. V trimming: 6 bases; J trimming: 7 bases; junction bases outside the gene matches: 12. CDR3 nucleotides: TGCAGCGTCAGGACGGATACGGGGGGAGAGCAGTACTTC. Residues: CSVRTDTGGEQYF.

This clone was counted only a few times. The chain has TRBV6-5 and TRBJ1-5; D is possibly TRBD1 (6 bases). The germline gives CDR1 MNHEY, CDR2 SVGAGI. The V end lost 5 bases, the J end lost 0 bases, and 8 bases lay between the germline ends. The CDR3 has 14 amino acids. The CDR3 DNA reads TGTGCCAGCAGTCCACAGGGTAGCAATCAGCCCCAGCATTTT. Protein product: CASSPQGSNQPQHF.

About this clone itself: The sample contains more than one DNA sequence encoding this CDR3. The chain recombines TRBV9 with TRBJ2-2, with D unclear. V lost 2 bases and J 0 bases, leaving 2 bases between the germline ends. The CDR3 consists of 13 residues. CDR1 and CDR2 from the germline V gene are SGDLS and YYNGEE. This CDR3 reads CASSVTNTGELFF. CDR3 coding DNA: TGTGCCAGCAGCGTTACGAACACCGGGGAGCTGTTTTTT.

The chain recombines TRBV27 with TRBJ1-2; D unclear. V lost 5 bases and J lost 0, with 13 bases in between. Germline lookup yields CDR1 MNHEY and CDR2 SMNVEV (reference sequence). The CDR3 sequence is 15 residues long. The CDR3 loop reads CASSTSPPANYGYTF. The DNA of the CDR3 is TGTGCCAGCAGTACAAGCCCCCCTGCTAACTATGGCTACACCTTC.

This clone was counted between two and nine times. The chain combines TRBV13 with TRBJ1-5; D is unresolved. Trimming removed 2 bases from V and 14 bases from J, with 13 bases in between. This CDR3 has 12 amino acids. Germline V gives CDR1 PRHDT, CDR2 FYEKMQ (reference sequence). CDR3 sequence (DNA): TGTGCCAGCAGCTTAAGGCCCGGACGGGAGCATTTT. It is translated as CASSLRPGREHF.

A note on this clone: Different DNA sequences within this sample yield the same CDR3. This rearrangement joins TRBV30 to TRBJ2-3; D is unclear. Deletions cut 0 bases from V and 6 bases from J, with 4 bases between. Germline lookup yields CDR1 GTSNPN and CDR2 SVGIG (reference sequence). The CDR3 contains 11 residues. Written as DNA, the CDR3 is TGTGCCTGGAGTGTTGTGGATACGCAGTATTTT. Its protein product is CAWSVVDTQYF.

This clone came up a few times. The chain is built from TRBV19 and TRBJ2-2; D remains ambiguous. Germline lookup yields CDR1 LNHDA and CDR2 SQIVND (reference sequence). The V end was cut by 11 bases, the J end by 0 bases, with 10 bases between. The CDR3 spans 13 residues. The CDR3 DNA follows: TGTGCCGCTAACAGCGCGAACACCGGGGAGCTGTTTTTT. Its translation is CAANSANTGELFF.

The chain combines TRBV5-6 with TRBJ1-2; 9 bases agree with TRBD1. In germline, CDR1 is SGHDT, CDR2 YYEEEE. This CDR3 is built from 14 residues. Germline trimming cut 4 bases from V and 3 bases from J; bases unmatched to any gene: 4. The CDR3 reads CASSITGGDYGYTF. The CDR3, as DNA: TGTGCCAGCAGCATTACAGGGGGCGACTATGGCTACACCTTC.

This clone was seen a handful of times. This chain uses TRBV30 with TRBJ2-4; no reliable D call. The V gene's germline CDR1 is GTSNPN and CDR2 SVGIG (reference sequence). V shed 2 bases and J shed 4 bases, with 6 bases lying between them. This CDR3 is built from 12 residues. The CDR3 loop reads CAWSLGKNIQYF. CDR3 coding DNA: TGTGCCTGGAGTCTAGGTAAAAACATTCAGTACTTC.

The table lists this clone with a few counts. The chain recombines TRBV5-8 with TRBJ2-5, with D tentatively TRBD1 or TRBD2 (5 bases each). The CDR3 covers 12 residues. Germline V gene lookup returns CDR1 SGHTS and CDR2 YDEGEE. Trimming stripped 6 bases from V and 5 bases from J, with 11 bases between. The CDR3 here is CASMGPSETQYF. CDR3 DNA sequence: TGTGCCAGCATGGGACCGTCGGAGACCCAGTACTTC.

This sequence joins TRBV28 and TRBJ2-2; D may be TRBD1 (5 bases). This CDR3 contains 15 residues. V lost 4 bases and J lost 0, with 9 bases in between. The germline gives CDR1 MDHEN, CDR2 SYDVKM. Here the CDR3 reads CASSSGQTNTGELFF. The CDR3 nucleotides are TGTGCCAGCAGTTCCGGACAAACGAACACCGGGGAGCTGTTTTTT.

Written as DNA, the CDR3 is TGTGCCAGTAGTATACCGCAGGGGCTATACAATGAGCAGTTCTTC. Its protein is CASSIPQGLYNEQFF. The chain employs TRBV19 and TRBJ2-1, with D possibly TRBD1 on 6 matching bases. Trimming removed 2 bases at V and 4 bases at J, with 12 bases between. The CDR3 runs to 15 residues. Germline lookup yields CDR1 LNHDA and CDR2 SQIVND (reference sequence).